The 22 T cell receptor beta chains below were found in one sample sequenced in a study of T-cell memory formation after mild COVID-19. TCRdb ran MiXCR on the 5' RACE reads and lists one entry per CDR3 protein. The top ten hold 10% to 12% of the sample, which has 200,000 to 250,000 distinct CDR3 sequences, approximately 30% seen once. The source material was PBMCs or a T cell subset sorted from them (not recorded which). These receptors came from an adult woman who had mild COVID-19 (a few samples of this study predate the infection). Cell type and time point are not known.

This chain joins TRBV20-1 and TRBJ2-1, with 7 bases fitting TRBD2. Trimming cost V 4 bases and J 6 bases; bases outside gene matches: 15. Germline values: CDR1 DFQATT, CDR2 SNEGSKA (reference sequence). CDR3 length equals 16 residues. The CDR3 loop reads CSATESLIAGVNEQFF. Written as DNA, the CDR3 is TGCAGTGCTACGGAATCTCTGATAGCGGGCGTCAATGAGCAGTTCTTC.

This clonotype was detected a few times. V is TRBV12-3 or TRBV12-4 and J is TRBJ1-3; no clear D gene. Trimming removed 7 bases at V and 0 bases at J, with 10 bases between. The CDR3 length is 14 residues. The CDR3 DNA reads as TGTGCCAGCACCTTCACAAGCTCTGGAAACACCATATATTTT. Protein: CASTFTSSGNTIYF.

The V and J genes are TRBV18 and TRBJ2-1, with 9 bases matching TRBD1. Germline CDR1 reads KGHSH; CDR2 reads LQKENI. Trimming cost V 0 bases and J 2 bases; bases outside gene matches: 5. The CDR3 is 17 residues long. In nucleotides, the CDR3 is TGTGCCAGCTCACCACCCCGAACAGGGGGCACCTACAATGAGCAGTTCTTC. Protein: CASSPPRTGGTYNEQFF.

This clonotype was counted only a few times. This chain joins TRBV7-9 and TRBJ2-7; 15 positions match TRBD2. V shed 4 bases and J 2 bases; nucleotides not matched to a gene: 9. This CDR3 has 18 amino acids. Germline loops: CDR1 SEHNR, CDR2 FQNEAQ (reference sequence). CDR3 residues: CASSSDPGLAGGTYEQYF. DNA for the CDR3: TGTGCCAGCAGCTCCGACCCCGGACTAGCGGGAGGGACCTACGAGCAGTACTTC.

V gene TRBV9 combines with J gene TRBJ2-2, with no clear D. The CDR3 loop spans 14 amino acids. V lost 0 bases and J 3 bases, leaving 6 bases between the germline ends. Germline V lookup: CDR1 SGDLS, CDR2 YYNGEE. In DNA form, the CDR3 reads TGTGCCAGCAGCGTAGGTCCGGACACCGGGGAGCTGTTTTTT. Amino acid sequence: CASSVGPDTGELFF.

The CDR3 is CASSPTVAGANVLTF. In DNA form, the CDR3 reads TGCGCCAGCAGCCCTACAGTGGCAGGGGCCAACGTCCTGACTTTC. The chain recombines TRBV4-1 with TRBJ2-6; no clear D gene. Trimming cost V 4 bases and J 4 bases, with 11 bases left between them. The CDR3 loop spans 15 amino acids. The germline V gene has CDR1 MGHRA and CDR2 YSYEKL.

This clonotype has only a few counts. The V and J genes are TRBV2 and TRBJ2-3, with TRBD2 matching over 10 bases. The CDR3 contains 15 residues. V gave up 8 bases and J gave up 7 bases; unmatched junction bases: 12. Germline V lookup: CDR1 SNHLY, CDR2 FYNNEI. CDR3 protein: CASRDKSGRAHTQYF. In nucleotides, the CDR3 is TGTGCCAGCCGAGACAAGAGCGGGAGGGCGCATACGCAGTATTTT. The complete variable domain, with remaining parts taken from reference TRBV2 and TRBJ2-3, reads EPEVTQTPSHQVTQMGQEVILRCVPISNHLYFYWYRQILGQKVEFLVSFYNNEISEKSEIFDDQFSVERPDGSNFTLKIRSTKLEDSAMYFCASRDKSGRAHTQYFGPGTRLTVL.

CDR3 amino acids: CASSTTGVGEQYV. Here the CDR3 DNA reads TGTGCCAGCAGCACGACAGGGGTAGGCGAGCAGTACGTC. The V and J genes are TRBV11-2 and TRBJ2-7; 8 bases line up with TRBD1. This CDR3 has 13 residues. Germline V lookup: CDR1 SGHAT, CDR2 FQNNGV. V gave up 5 bases and J gave up 6 bases; unmatched junction bases: 6.

The chain carries TRBV7-3 and TRBJ1-3; D unresolved. V gave up 4 bases and J gave up 0 bases, with 10 bases separating them. CDR1 is SGHTA and CDR2 is FQGTGA in the germline V gene. The CDR3 totals 15 residues. DNA of the CDR3: TGTGCCAGCAGCTCCGGGGTGGGCTCTGGAAACACCATATATTTT. This sequence encodes CASSSGVGSGNTIYF.

This chain joins TRBV2 and TRBJ1-2; TRBD1 might be the D (5 bases). The ends were cut back, 2 bases at V and 0 bases at J, with 10 bases in the middle. The CDR3 is 15 residues long. CDR1 SNHLY and CDR2 FYNNEI come from the germline V gene. The CDR3 nucleotides read TGTGCCAGCAGTGAAATCAGGGCGGCTAACTATGGCTACACCTTC. Its protein product is CASSEIRAANYGYTF. Complete variable domain (other parts from reference TRBV2 and TRBJ1-2): EPEVTQTPSHQVTQMGQEVILRCVPISNHLYFYWYRQILGQKVEFLVSFYNNEISEKSEIFDDQFSVERPDGSNFTLKIRSTKLEDSAMYFCASSEIRAANYGYTFGSGTRLTVV.

This clonotype came up a few times. The V and J genes are TRBV7-8 and TRBJ2-3; TRBD2 agrees at 8 bases. Losses at the gene ends were 1 base for V and 6 bases for J; bases not matched to a gene: 18. In germline, CDR1 is SGHVS, CDR2 FQNEAQ. The CDR3 is made up of 19 amino acids. The CDR3 loop reads CASSLDEAVGTSRMDTQYF. CDR3 bases: TGTGCCAGCAGCTTAGATGAAGCCGTAGGGACTAGTCGAATGGATACGCAGTATTTT.

The chain employs TRBV7-9 and TRBJ1-2; tentatively, D is TRBD1 (5 bases). Looked up from germline, CDR1 is SEHNR and CDR2 is FQNEAQ (reference sequence). The CDR3 length is 15 residues. Trimming removed 5 bases from V and 4 bases from J, with 17 bases in between. The CDR3 DNA is TGTGCCAGCAGCCTCTACTCAGGGTGGAGCTATGGCTACACCTTC. Translated: CASSLYSGWSYGYTF.

This clonotype has more than one count but fewer than ten. The chain uses TRBV29-1 and TRBJ1-2; TRBD1 matches at 7 bases. V lost 0 bases, J lost 6 bases, and 10 bases stayed unmatched. From germline, CDR1 is SQVTM and CDR2 ANQGSEA. This CDR3 has 15 residues. CDR3 DNA sequence: TGCAGCGTTGAAGATGGGGACAGTACGTGGAATGGCTACACCTTC. Its translation: CSVEDGDSTWNGYTF.

This clonotype was seen a handful of times. The J gene is TRBJ1-5, the V gene TRBV20-1, with TRBD1 identical over 7 bases. This CDR3 contains 14 residues. The trim removed 2 bases at V and 3 bases at J, leaving 4 bases unmatched. CDR1 is DFQATT and CDR2 is SNEGSKA in the germline V gene (reference sequence). Here the CDR3 DNA reads TGCAGTGCTAGACCGGGACAGACCAATCAGCCCCAGCATTTT. Protein product: CSARPGQTNQPQHF.

This clonotype was observed a handful of times. The rearrangement joins TRBV7-9 to TRBJ2-7; D tentatively fits TRBD1 or TRBD2 (6 bases each). Germline V gene sequence: CDR1 SEHNR, CDR2 FQNEAQ (reference sequence). The CDR3 has 14 residues. The V end lost 3 bases, the J end lost 3 bases, and 12 bases lay between the germline ends. Here the CDR3 DNA reads TGTGCCAGCAGCTTTCCTGGGGGGCTCTACGAGCAGTACTTC. Translating it yields CASSFPGGLYEQYF.

The chain carries TRBV5-1 and TRBJ2-4, with a weak D call TRBD1 (6 bases). The CDR3 runs to 16 residues. V gave up 3 bases and J gave up 5 bases, with 18 bases separating them. Per the germline V gene, CDR1 is SGHRS and CDR2 is YFSETQ. The CDR3 protein is CASSWRGDTPENIQYF. The CDR3 nucleotides are TGCGCCAGCAGCTGGAGAGGGGACACCCCTGAAAACATTCAGTACTTC.

CDR3 sequence reads: CASSARTYEQFF. DNA for the CDR3: TGTGCCAGCAGCGCCCGGACCTATGAGCAGTTCTTC. This chain uses TRBV9 with TRBJ2-1; D is ambiguous. The CDR3 totals 12 residues. The germline gives CDR1 SGDLS, CDR2 YYNGEE. Trimming took off 3 bases at V and 8 bases at J, with 9 bases between the two ends.

This clonotype was recorded a few times. This sequence joins TRBV29-1 and TRBJ2-1, with 7 bases aligning to TRBD2. Germline V lookup: CDR1 SQVTM, CDR2 ANQGSEA. J lost 0 bases, V lost 0 bases, and 11 bases had no gene match. This CDR3 spans 18 amino acids. CDR3 in DNA: TGCAGCGTTGAAGAGGAGAGGGGACTACTTCGCTCCTACAATGAGCAGTTCTTC. Its protein is CSVEEERGLLRSYNEQFF.

This clonotype was recorded a few times. The CDR3 DNA follows: TGCGCCAGCACGTGGTCGGCAGGTACTATTCACACTGAAGCTTTCTTT. Protein sequence: CASTWSAGTIHTEAFF. This chain uses TRBV5-1 with TRBJ1-1; D is undetermined. The V gene's germline CDR1 is SGHRS and CDR2 YFSETQ. V dropped 6 bases and J dropped 3 bases, with 21 bases sitting between them. This CDR3 contains 16 residues.

The chain links TRBV12-3 or TRBV12-4 to TRBJ2-3, with D uncertain. The CDR3 covers 11 residues. V shed 0 bases and J shed 7 bases, with 2 bases lying between them. The CDR3 here is CASSLANTQYF. CDR3 DNA: TGTGCCAGCAGTTTAGCAAATACGCAGTATTTT.

The sample holds a few counts of this clonotype. J is TRBJ2-7 and V is TRBV7-6, with 11 nucleotides matching TRBD2. Germline loops: CDR1 SGHVS, CDR2 FNYEAQ. V lost 4 bases to trimming and J lost 1 base; unmatched junction nucleotides: 6. The CDR3 has 16 residues. Written as DNA, the CDR3 is TGTGCCAGCAGCTACGGGGGGACTAGCGGTTCCTACGAGCAGTACTTC. The encoded protein is CASSYGGTSGSYEQYF.

The chain has TRBV27 and TRBJ2-5; D is undetermined. CDR1 and CDR2 (germline): MNHEY, SMNVEV (reference sequence). The CDR3 has 13 amino acids. V lost 10 bases and J 4 bases, leaving 16 bases between the germline ends. CDR3 in DNA: TGTGCCACCACACCCAGGCCCGGAGAGACCCAGTACTTC. Translating gives CATTPRPGETQYF.